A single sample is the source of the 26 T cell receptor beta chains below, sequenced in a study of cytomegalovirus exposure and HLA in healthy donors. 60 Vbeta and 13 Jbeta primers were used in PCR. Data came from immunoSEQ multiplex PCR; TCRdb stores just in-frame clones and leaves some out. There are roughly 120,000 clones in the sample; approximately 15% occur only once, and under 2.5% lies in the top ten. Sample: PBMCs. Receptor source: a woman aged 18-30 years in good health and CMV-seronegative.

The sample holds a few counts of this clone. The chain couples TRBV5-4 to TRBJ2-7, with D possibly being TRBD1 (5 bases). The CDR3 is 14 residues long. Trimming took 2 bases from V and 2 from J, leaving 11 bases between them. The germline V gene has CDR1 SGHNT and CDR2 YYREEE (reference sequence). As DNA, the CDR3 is TGTGCCAGCAGCTTCGTCGGACAAGCCTACGAGCAGTACTTC. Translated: CASSFVGQAYEQYF.

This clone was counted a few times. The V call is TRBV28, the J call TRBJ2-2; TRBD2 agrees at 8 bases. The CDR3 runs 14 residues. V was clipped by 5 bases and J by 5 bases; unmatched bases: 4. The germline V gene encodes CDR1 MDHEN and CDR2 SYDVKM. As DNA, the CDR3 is TGTGCCAGCAGTCTACTAGCGGAGACCGGGGAGCTGTTTTTT. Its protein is CASSLLAETGELFF.

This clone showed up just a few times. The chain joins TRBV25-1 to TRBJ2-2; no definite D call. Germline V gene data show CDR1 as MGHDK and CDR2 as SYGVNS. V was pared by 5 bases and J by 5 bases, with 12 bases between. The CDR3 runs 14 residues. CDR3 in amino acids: CASSSPYRTGELFF. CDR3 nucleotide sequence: TGTGCCAGCAGTAGCCCCTACAGAACCGGGGAGCTGTTTTTT.

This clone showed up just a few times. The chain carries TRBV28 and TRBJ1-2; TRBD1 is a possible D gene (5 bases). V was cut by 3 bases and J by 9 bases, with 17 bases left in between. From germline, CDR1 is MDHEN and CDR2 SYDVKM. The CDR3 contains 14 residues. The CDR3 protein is CASSFHSDRVSYTF. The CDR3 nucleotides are TGTGCCAGCAGTTTCCACTCCGACAGAGTTAGCTACACCTTC.

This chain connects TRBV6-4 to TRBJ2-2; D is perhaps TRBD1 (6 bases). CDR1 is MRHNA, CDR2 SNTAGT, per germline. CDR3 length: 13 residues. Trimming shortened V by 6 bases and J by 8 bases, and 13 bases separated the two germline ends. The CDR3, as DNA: TGTGCCAGCAGCGAGGACAGAAATGGGGAGCTGTTTTTT. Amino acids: CASSEDRNGELFF.

The CDR3 DNA reads as TGTGCCAGCAGCTTACGGGACAGCATTAACTATGGCTACACCTTC. Protein sequence: CASSLRDSINYGYTF. The chain combines TRBV11-2 with TRBJ1-2, with TRBD1 identical over 7 bases. V was clipped by 2 bases and J by 1 base; unmatched bases: 4. The CDR3 runs 15 residues. Germline CDR1 and CDR2: SGHAT and FQNNGV.

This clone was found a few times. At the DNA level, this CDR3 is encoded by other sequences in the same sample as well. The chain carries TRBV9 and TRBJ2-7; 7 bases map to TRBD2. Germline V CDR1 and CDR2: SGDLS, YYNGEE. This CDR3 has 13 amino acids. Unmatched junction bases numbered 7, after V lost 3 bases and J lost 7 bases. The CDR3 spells CASSAGGGGEQYF. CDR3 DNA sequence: TGTGCCAGCAGCGCAGGTGGGGGAGGGGAGCAGTACTTC.

In DNA, the CDR3 is TGTGCCAGCAGCTCTTATCAGGGGGGCAACACTGAAGCTTTCTTT. Amino acid sequence: CASSSYQGGNTEAFF. V is TRBV2 and J is TRBJ1-1, with TRBD1 matching over 7 bases. V shed 6 bases, J shed 2 bases, and the junction held 9 bases outside the gene matches. The CDR3 is 15 amino acids. Germline CDR1 is SNHLY and CDR2 is FYNNEI. Full variable domain (remainder filled in from reference TRBV2 and TRBJ1-1): EPEVTQTPSHQVTQMGQEVILRCVPISNHLYFYWYRQILGQKVEFLVSFYNNEISEKSEIFDDQFSVERPDGSNFTLKIRSTKLEDSAMYFCASSSYQGGNTEAFFGQGTRLTVV.

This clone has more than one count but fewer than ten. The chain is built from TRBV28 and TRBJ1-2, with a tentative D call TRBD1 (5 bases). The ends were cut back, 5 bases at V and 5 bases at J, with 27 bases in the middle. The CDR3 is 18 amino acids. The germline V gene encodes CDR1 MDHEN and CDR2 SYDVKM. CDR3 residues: CASSPHGGGNGVEYGYTF. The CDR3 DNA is TGTGCCAGCAGTCCCCATGGGGGAGGGAATGGCGTAGAGTATGGCTACACCTTC.

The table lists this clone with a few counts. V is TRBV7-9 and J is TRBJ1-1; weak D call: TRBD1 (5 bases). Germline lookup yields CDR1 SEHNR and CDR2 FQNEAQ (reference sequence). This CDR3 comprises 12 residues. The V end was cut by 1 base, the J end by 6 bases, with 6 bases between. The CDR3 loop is CASSLGGPEAFF. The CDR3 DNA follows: TGTGCCAGCAGCTTAGGGGGCCCTGAAGCTTTCTTT.

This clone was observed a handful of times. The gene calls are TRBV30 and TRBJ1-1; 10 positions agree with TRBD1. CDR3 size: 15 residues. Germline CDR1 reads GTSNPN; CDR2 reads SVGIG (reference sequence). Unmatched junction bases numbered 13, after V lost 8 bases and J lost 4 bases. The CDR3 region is CALKVPGQGFTEAFF. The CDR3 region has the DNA TGTGCCCTGAAAGTCCCGGGACAGGGGTTCACTGAAGCTTTCTTT.

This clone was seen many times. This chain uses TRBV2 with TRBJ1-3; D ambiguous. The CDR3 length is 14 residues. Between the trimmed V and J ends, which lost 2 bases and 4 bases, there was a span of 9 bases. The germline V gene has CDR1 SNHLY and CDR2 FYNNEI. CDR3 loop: CASSESLGGNTIYF. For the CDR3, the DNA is TGTGCCAGCAGTGAATCCTTGGGCGGAAACACCATATATTTT.

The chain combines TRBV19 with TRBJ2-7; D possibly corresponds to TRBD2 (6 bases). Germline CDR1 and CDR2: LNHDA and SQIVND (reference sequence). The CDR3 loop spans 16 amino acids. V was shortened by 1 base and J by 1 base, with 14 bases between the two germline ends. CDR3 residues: CASSIGGTSRSYEQYF. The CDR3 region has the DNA TGTGCCAGTAGTATAGGAGGAACTAGCCGATCCTACGAGCAGTACTTC.

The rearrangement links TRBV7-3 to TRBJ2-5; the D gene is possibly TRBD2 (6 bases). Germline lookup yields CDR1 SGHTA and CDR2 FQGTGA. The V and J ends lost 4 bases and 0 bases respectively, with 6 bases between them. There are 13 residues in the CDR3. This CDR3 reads CASSWGDQETQYF. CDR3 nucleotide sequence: TGTGCCAGCAGCTGGGGGGACCAAGAGACCCAGTACTTC.

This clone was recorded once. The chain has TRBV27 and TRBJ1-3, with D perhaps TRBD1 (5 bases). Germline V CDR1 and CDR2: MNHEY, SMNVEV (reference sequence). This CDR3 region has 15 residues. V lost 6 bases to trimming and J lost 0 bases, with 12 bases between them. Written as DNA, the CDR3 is TGTGCCAGCAGCCCCACAGGCTTCTCTGGAAACACCATATATTTT. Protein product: CASSPTGFSGNTIYF.

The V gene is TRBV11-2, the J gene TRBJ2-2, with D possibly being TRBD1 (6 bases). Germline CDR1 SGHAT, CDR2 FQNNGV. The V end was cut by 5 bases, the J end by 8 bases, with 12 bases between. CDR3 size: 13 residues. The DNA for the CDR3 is TGTGCCAGCAGCCAACACAGGGCTGGGGAGCTGTTTTTT. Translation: CASSQHRAGELFF.

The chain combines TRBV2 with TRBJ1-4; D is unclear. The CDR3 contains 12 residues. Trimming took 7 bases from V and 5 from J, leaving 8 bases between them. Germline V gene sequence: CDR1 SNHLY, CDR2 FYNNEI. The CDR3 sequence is CASKTPNEKLFF. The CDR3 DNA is TGTGCCAGCAAGACTCCAAATGAAAAACTGTTTTTT.

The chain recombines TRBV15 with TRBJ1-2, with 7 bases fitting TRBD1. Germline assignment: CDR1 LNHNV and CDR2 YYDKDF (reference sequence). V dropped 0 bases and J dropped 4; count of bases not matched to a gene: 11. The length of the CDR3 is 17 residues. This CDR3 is CATSREAGTATFYGYTF. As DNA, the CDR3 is TGTGCCACCAGCAGAGAGGCCGGGACAGCGACCTTCTATGGCTACACCTTC.

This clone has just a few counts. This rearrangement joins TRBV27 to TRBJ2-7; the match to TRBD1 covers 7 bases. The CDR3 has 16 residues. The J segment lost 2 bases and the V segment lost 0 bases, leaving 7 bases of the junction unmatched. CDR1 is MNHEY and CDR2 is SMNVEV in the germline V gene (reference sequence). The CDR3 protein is CASSLSIPGGPYEQYF. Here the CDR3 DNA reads TGTGCCAGCAGTTTATCGATCCCAGGGGGACCCTACGAGCAGTACTTC.

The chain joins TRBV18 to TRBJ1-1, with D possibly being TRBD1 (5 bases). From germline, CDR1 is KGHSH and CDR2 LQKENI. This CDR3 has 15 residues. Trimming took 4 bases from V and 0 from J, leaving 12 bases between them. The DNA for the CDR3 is TGTGCCAGCTCACTCACGGGGGAAGTGAACACTGAAGCTTTCTTT. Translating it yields CASSLTGEVNTEAFF.

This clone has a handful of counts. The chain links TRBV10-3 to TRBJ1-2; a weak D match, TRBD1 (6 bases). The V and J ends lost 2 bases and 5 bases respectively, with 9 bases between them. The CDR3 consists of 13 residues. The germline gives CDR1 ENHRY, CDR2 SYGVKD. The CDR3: CAISEDRNYGYTF. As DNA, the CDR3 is TGTGCCATCAGTGAGGACAGGAATTATGGCTACACCTTC.

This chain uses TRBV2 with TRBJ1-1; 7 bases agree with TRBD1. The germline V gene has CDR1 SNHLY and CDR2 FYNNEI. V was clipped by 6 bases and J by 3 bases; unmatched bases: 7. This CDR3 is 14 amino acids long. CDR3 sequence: CASSLQGWDTEAFF. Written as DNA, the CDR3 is TGTGCCAGCAGCCTACAGGGGTGGGACACTGAAGCTTTCTTT.

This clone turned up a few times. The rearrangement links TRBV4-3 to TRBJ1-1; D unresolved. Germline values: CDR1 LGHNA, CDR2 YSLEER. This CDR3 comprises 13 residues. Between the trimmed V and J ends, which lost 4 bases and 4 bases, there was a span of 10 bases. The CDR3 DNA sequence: TGCGCCAGCAGCCCGGACTTAGTCACTGAAGCTTTCTTT. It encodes CASSPDLVTEAFF.

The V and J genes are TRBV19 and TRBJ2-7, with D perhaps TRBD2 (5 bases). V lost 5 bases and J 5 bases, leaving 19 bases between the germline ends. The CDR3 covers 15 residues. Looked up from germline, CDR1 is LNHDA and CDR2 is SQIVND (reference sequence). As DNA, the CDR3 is TGTGCCAGTAGTTCTGGACTCCGGGCCGGCGACGAGCAGTACTTC. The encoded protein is CASSSGLRAGDEQYF.

CDR3 protein: CASSLNGNPYEQYF. The CDR3 DNA follows: TGCGCCAGCAGCTTGAACGGTAATCCCTACGAGCAGTACTTC. This rearrangement joins TRBV5-1 to TRBJ2-7; D ambiguous. The CDR3 runs 14 residues. Germline V gives CDR1 SGHRS, CDR2 YFSETQ. Trimming pared 1 base from V and 2 bases from J, leaving 10 bases between.

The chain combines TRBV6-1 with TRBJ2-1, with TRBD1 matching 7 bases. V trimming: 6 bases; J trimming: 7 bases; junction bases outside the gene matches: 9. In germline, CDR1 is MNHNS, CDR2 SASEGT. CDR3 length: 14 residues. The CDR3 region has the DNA TGTGCCAGCAGCCCCCGGACAGGCGGTAATGAGCAGTTCTTC. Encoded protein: CASSPRTGGNEQFF.